This note documents a single T cell receptor (beta chain) sequence. This clonotype has a handful of counts. Its antigen is currently not known. The input lacks base qualities; no much larger clone sits a single base away. The protocol used for the library was RT-PCR. Sequencing took place on a NextSeq 550. TCRdb trimmed public reads at Q25 via fastp, called clones via MiXCR and kept in-frame beta chains. CDR3 protein sequences are deduplicated, and each keeps its most common genes and DNA. The sample profile shows 150,000 to 250,000 distinct CDR3 sequences; about 40% of them were found once. About 35% of the sample rests with the top ten. These data belong to a study of patients and donors after allogeneic stem cell transplantation (dated by TCRdb to the early 2020s). The CDR3 sequence holds 12 residues, the cysteine and phenylalanine included. Only the CDR3 region is kept as DNA, spanning 36 bases read in frame from base 1. V and J are truncated by 8 bases and 8 bases respectively, leaving an intervening sequence of 15 bases. Based on the germline V gene (reference sequence), the CDR1 and CDR2 sequences are LNHDA and SQIVND.

What was sequenced was blood, either unsorted or a sorted T cell fraction (not recorded which). The chain is made from TRBV19 and TRBJ1-2; TRBD1 is possibly the D segment (6 matching bases). The sequence came from a human donor who was either an allogeneic HSCT recipient or a stem cell or donor lymphocyte infusion donor (not recorded which). It is not recorded whose cells these are; they may come from a transplant donor. Here the CDR3 is given as CASRTGIDGYTF. Read as DNA, the sequence is TGTGCCAGTCGCACAGGGATTGACGGCTACACCTTC.